Listed below are T cell receptor beta chains from one sample, sequenced in a study of blood T cell repertoires in COVID-19. Clones were read by immunoSEQ multiplex PCR, and TCRdb kept only the in-frame ones, dropping some. Altogether about 170,000 clones are present, about 85% being singletons, with the ten largest covering 7.5% to 10%. The material sequenced was peripheral blood. These TCRs come from a woman aged 80 or over with COVID-19, enrolled during active disease. CDR3s include the opening cysteine and the closing phenylalanine or tryptophan. A D gene is named only where the DNA matches it firmly. Rows may omit the clone size; those that give it use once, few, many or a size class.

D gene: .; V gene: TRBV9; clone size: .; J gene: TRBJ1-1; CDR3 DNA: TGTGCCAGCAGTGACGGGCAGGGGAGCATGAACACTGAAGCTTTCTTT; CDR3 protein: CASSDGQGSMNTEAFF
D gene: .; V gene: TRBV9; clone size: .; J gene: TRBJ1-1; CDR3 DNA: TGTGCCAGCAGTGCAGGCTACACTGAAGCTTTCTTT; CDR3 protein: CASSAGYTEAFF
D gene: .; V gene: TRBV5-1; clone size: few; J gene: TRBJ1-1; CDR3 DNA: TGCGCCAGCAGCTTGGAAGGGAGCACTGAAGCTTTCTTT; CDR3 protein: CASSLEGSTEAFF
D gene: TRBD1; V gene: TRBV7-2; clone size: .; J gene: TRBJ2-1; CDR3 DNA: TGTGCCAGCAGCGTTCCGGGACAGGTCTACAATGAGCAGTTCTTC; CDR3 protein: CASSVPGQVYNEQFF
D gene: TRBD1; V gene: TRBV3-1/TRBV3-2; clone size: .; J gene: TRBJ1-2; CDR3 DNA: TGTGCCAGCAGGGCACCGGGACAGAACTATGGCTACACCTTC; CDR3 protein: CASRAPGQNYGYTF
D gene: .; V gene: TRBV10-3; clone size: few; J gene: TRBJ2-3; CDR3 DNA: TGTGCCGCCGGGGCGGGGCGGGATGGAGATACGCAGTATTTT; CDR3 protein: CAAGAGRDGDTQYF
D gene: .; V gene: TRBV2; clone size: .; J gene: TRBJ1-2; CDR3 DNA: TGTGCCAGCAGTGAACCGTATGGCTACACCTTC; CDR3 protein: CASSEPYGYTF
D gene: .; V gene: TRBV2; clone size: .; J gene: TRBJ1-1; CDR3 DNA: TGTGCCAGCAGGGGGGCAGGGGCCGGTCCCGAAGCTTTCTTT; CDR3 protein: CASRGAGAGPEAFF
D gene: .; V gene: TRBV5-1; clone size: .; J gene: TRBJ2-3; CDR3 DNA: TGCGCCAGCAGCTTGGTGGTCGGGGAGACAGATACGCAGTATTTT; CDR3 protein: CASSLVVGETDTQYF
D gene: TRBD1; V gene: TRBV12-3/TRBV12-4; clone size: .; J gene: TRBJ2-5; CDR3 DNA: TGTGCCAGCAGTTACAGGGGTTTTGAGACCCAGTACTTC; CDR3 protein: CASSYRGFETQYF
D gene: TRBD1; V gene: TRBV3-1/TRBV3-2; clone size: few; J gene: TRBJ1-6; CDR3 DNA: TGTGCCAGCAGCCGGACAGGGCGAGATTCACCCCTCCACTTT; CDR3 protein: CASSRTGRDSPLHF
D gene: .; V gene: TRBV5-6; clone size: .; J gene: TRBJ1-3; CDR3 DNA: TGTGCCAGCAGCTTGCGGGGATCTCTTGCTGGAAACACCATATATTTT; CDR3 protein: CASSLRGSLAGNTIYF
D gene: TRBD1; V gene: TRBV28; clone size: .; J gene: TRBJ1-1; CDR3 DNA: TGTGCCAGCAGAGTGCCAGGGGGCACTGAAGCTTTCTTT; CDR3 protein: CASRVPGGTEAFF
D gene: .; V gene: TRBV7-2; clone size: once; J gene: TRBJ1-2; CDR3 DNA: TGTGCCAGCAGCTTAGCGCAGAATGGCTACACCTTC; CDR3 protein: CASSLAQNGYTF
D gene: TRBD1; V gene: TRBV7-9; clone size: few; J gene: TRBJ2-1; CDR3 DNA: TGTGCCAGCAGCTCGACAGGGGGCAGCAATGAGCAGTTCTTC; CDR3 protein: CASSSTGGSNEQFF
D gene: TRBD1; V gene: TRBV28; clone size: .; J gene: TRBJ2-5; CDR3 DNA: TGTGCCAGCATCCCAGGGGGACAGGTCCGAAGGGAGACCCAGTACTTC; CDR3 protein: CASIPGGQVRRETQYF
D gene: .; V gene: TRBV18; clone size: .; J gene: TRBJ1-1; CDR3 DNA: TGTGCCAGCTCACCCCCCGGGGGTGATACTGAAGCTTTCTTT; CDR3 protein: CASSPPGGDTEAFF
D gene: TRBD1; V gene: TRBV28; clone size: few; J gene: TRBJ1-2; CDR3 DNA: TGTGCCAGCACCCTCGGACAGGGGGCACGATATGGCTACACCTTC; CDR3 protein: CASTLGQGARYGYTF
D gene: .; V gene: TRBV25-1; clone size: .; J gene: TRBJ1-6; CDR3 DNA: TGTGCCAGCAGTGAAGGGGACATTCGACCCCTCCACTTT; CDR3 protein: CASSEGDIRPLHF
D gene: .; V gene: TRBV29-1; clone size: once; J gene: TRBJ1-2; CDR3 DNA: TGCAGCGTGTGGGGGGGGTCTTATGGCTACACCTTC; CDR3 protein: CSVWGGSYGYTF
D gene: .; V gene: TRBV20-1; clone size: .; J gene: TRBJ2-5; CDR3 DNA: TGCAGTGCGGGGGGAAAAAAGACCCAGTACTTC; CDR3 protein: CSAGGKKTQYF
D gene: .; V gene: TRBV20-1; clone size: .; J gene: TRBJ1-2; CDR3 DNA: TGCAGTGCTAGTCAGTCCGACTATGGCTACACCTTC; CDR3 protein: CSASQSDYGYTF
D gene: .; V gene: TRBV2; clone size: .; J gene: TRBJ2-7; CDR3 DNA: TGTGCCAGCAGCGCTACAGGAGCCTACGAGCAGTACTTC; CDR3 protein: CASSATGAYEQYF
D gene: TRBD2; V gene: TRBV6-5; clone size: .; J gene: TRBJ2-1; CDR3 DNA: TGTGCCAGCTGCCGTAGCGGGAGCTCCTACAATGAGCAGTTCTTC; CDR3 protein: CASCRSGSSYNEQFF
D gene: TRBD1; V gene: TRBV7-8; clone size: many; J gene: TRBJ2-1; CDR3 DNA: TGTGCCAGCAGCTTCGGACAGGGGGTCAATGAGCAGTTCTTC; CDR3 protein: CASSFGQGVNEQFF
D gene: TRBD1; V gene: TRBV6-5; clone size: .; J gene: TRBJ2-7; CDR3 DNA: TGTGCCAGCGCTGGACAGGGGGAAACCTACGAGCAGTACTTC; CDR3 protein: CASAGQGETYEQYF
D gene: .; V gene: TRBV6-5; clone size: .; J gene: TRBJ1-1; CDR3 DNA: TGTGCCAGCATAACCGGGACACTACTAGAAGCTTTCTTT; CDR3 protein: CASITGTLLEAFF
D gene: .; V gene: TRBV3-1/TRBV3-2; clone size: .; J gene: TRBJ1-2; CDR3 DNA: TGTGCCAGCAGTCCGGACTTAAGGGATGGCTACACCTTC; CDR3 protein: CASSPDLRDGYTF
D gene: .; V gene: TRBV24-1; clone size: .; J gene: TRBJ1-2; CDR3 DNA: TGTGCCACCAGTGGTGGGGAGGGGACCATCTATGGCTACACCTTC; CDR3 protein: CATSGGEGTIYGYTF
D gene: TRBD1; V gene: TRBV19; clone size: .; J gene: TRBJ2-7; CDR3 DNA: TGTGCCAGTAGCCCTGGGGCAGGGGGCGAGCAGTACTTC; CDR3 protein: CASSPGAGGEQYF
D gene: TRBD1; V gene: TRBV19; clone size: .; J gene: TRBJ1-4; CDR3 DNA: TGTGCCAGTAGGACAGGGGTAAATGAAAAACTGTTTTTT; CDR3 protein: CASRTGVNEKLFF
D gene: .; V gene: TRBV28; clone size: once; J gene: TRBJ1-6; CDR3 DNA: TGTGCCAGCAGTCTAAGCGGGCCACGGGGTTCACCCCTCCACTTT; CDR3 protein: CASSLSGPRGSPLHF
D gene: TRBD1; V gene: TRBV5-1; clone size: .; J gene: TRBJ1-2; CDR3 DNA: TGCGCCAGCAGCGGCGGACAGGGAGGTGGCTACACCTTC; CDR3 protein: CASSGGQGGGYTF
D gene: .; V gene: TRBV18; clone size: few; J gene: TRBJ2-4; CDR3 DNA: TGTGCCAGCTCCCCGGGACAACAAAAAAACATTCAGTACTTC; CDR3 protein: CASSPGQQKNIQYF
D gene: TRBD2; V gene: TRBV4-2; clone size: .; J gene: TRBJ2-7; CDR3 DNA: TGTGCCAGCAGCCACGAGACTAGCGGGAGGGGCGAGCAGTACTTC; CDR3 protein: CASSHETSGRGEQYF